Reported below is one TCR beta chain. Antigen unknown. The sample comes from a study of T cell repertoires in cytomegalovirus infection. Study summary: Public TCR beta signatures indicated both CMV infection and matching HLA type. Study results and limitations: Dominant in the ex vivo response were TCR beta clonotypes restricted by HLA-C and specific for CMV.

A single record per CDR3 protein comes from TCRdb applying MiXCR to the reads. The table includes fewer than 900,000 distinct CDR3 sequences, 25% to 35% detected once. This receptor was identified in a human donor in good health (CMV status not recorded). Some clones in this sample may be carry-over from other donors' samples. The specimen comprised cultured CD8+ T cells from PBMCs, sampled from culture after CMV antigen stimulation.

Here the CDR3 reads CASRPEGSGGANEQFF. CDR3 coding DNA: TGCGCCAGCAGACCAGAGGGTAGCGGGGGGGCCAATGAGCAGTTCTTC. The J gene is TRBJ2-1, the V gene TRBV5-1; 11 bases are shared with TRBD2. The V and J ends lost 5 bases and 6 bases, in that order; junction bases with no gene match: 10. This CDR3 contains 16 residues. Per the germline V gene, CDR1 is SGHRS and CDR2 is YFSETQ.